This T cell receptor beta chain is drawn from a study of OX40 agonist ivuxolimab in advanced cancers. Method: immunoSEQ multiplex PCR; TCRdb's copy keeps in-frame clones and lacks some. Among 65,000 to 95,000 clones listed, approximately 89% were seen once. Findings and limits, study-wide: With doses of 0.1-3.0 mg/kg, partial responders showed among the lowest clonal expansion.

Details on this clone: Its antigen is still unknown. At one end the junction does not follow the germline gene, possibly because of a read error.

This CDR3 contains 15 residues. Per the germline V gene, CDR1 is MNHEY and CDR2 is SMNVEV (reference sequence). The clonotype was recovered from an adult with an advanced solid tumor such as melanoma, head and neck, liver or kidney cancer. Specimen: CD4+ or CD8+ T cells sorted from blood, collected in a trial of the OX40 agonist ivuxolimab. The chain employs TRBV27 and TRBJ2-2, with 9 bases fitting TRBD2. CDR3 coding DNA: TGTGCCAGCAGTCGTAACACCGGTGGAGCGGGGGGGCTGTTTTTT. Translating gives CASSRNTGGAGGLFF.